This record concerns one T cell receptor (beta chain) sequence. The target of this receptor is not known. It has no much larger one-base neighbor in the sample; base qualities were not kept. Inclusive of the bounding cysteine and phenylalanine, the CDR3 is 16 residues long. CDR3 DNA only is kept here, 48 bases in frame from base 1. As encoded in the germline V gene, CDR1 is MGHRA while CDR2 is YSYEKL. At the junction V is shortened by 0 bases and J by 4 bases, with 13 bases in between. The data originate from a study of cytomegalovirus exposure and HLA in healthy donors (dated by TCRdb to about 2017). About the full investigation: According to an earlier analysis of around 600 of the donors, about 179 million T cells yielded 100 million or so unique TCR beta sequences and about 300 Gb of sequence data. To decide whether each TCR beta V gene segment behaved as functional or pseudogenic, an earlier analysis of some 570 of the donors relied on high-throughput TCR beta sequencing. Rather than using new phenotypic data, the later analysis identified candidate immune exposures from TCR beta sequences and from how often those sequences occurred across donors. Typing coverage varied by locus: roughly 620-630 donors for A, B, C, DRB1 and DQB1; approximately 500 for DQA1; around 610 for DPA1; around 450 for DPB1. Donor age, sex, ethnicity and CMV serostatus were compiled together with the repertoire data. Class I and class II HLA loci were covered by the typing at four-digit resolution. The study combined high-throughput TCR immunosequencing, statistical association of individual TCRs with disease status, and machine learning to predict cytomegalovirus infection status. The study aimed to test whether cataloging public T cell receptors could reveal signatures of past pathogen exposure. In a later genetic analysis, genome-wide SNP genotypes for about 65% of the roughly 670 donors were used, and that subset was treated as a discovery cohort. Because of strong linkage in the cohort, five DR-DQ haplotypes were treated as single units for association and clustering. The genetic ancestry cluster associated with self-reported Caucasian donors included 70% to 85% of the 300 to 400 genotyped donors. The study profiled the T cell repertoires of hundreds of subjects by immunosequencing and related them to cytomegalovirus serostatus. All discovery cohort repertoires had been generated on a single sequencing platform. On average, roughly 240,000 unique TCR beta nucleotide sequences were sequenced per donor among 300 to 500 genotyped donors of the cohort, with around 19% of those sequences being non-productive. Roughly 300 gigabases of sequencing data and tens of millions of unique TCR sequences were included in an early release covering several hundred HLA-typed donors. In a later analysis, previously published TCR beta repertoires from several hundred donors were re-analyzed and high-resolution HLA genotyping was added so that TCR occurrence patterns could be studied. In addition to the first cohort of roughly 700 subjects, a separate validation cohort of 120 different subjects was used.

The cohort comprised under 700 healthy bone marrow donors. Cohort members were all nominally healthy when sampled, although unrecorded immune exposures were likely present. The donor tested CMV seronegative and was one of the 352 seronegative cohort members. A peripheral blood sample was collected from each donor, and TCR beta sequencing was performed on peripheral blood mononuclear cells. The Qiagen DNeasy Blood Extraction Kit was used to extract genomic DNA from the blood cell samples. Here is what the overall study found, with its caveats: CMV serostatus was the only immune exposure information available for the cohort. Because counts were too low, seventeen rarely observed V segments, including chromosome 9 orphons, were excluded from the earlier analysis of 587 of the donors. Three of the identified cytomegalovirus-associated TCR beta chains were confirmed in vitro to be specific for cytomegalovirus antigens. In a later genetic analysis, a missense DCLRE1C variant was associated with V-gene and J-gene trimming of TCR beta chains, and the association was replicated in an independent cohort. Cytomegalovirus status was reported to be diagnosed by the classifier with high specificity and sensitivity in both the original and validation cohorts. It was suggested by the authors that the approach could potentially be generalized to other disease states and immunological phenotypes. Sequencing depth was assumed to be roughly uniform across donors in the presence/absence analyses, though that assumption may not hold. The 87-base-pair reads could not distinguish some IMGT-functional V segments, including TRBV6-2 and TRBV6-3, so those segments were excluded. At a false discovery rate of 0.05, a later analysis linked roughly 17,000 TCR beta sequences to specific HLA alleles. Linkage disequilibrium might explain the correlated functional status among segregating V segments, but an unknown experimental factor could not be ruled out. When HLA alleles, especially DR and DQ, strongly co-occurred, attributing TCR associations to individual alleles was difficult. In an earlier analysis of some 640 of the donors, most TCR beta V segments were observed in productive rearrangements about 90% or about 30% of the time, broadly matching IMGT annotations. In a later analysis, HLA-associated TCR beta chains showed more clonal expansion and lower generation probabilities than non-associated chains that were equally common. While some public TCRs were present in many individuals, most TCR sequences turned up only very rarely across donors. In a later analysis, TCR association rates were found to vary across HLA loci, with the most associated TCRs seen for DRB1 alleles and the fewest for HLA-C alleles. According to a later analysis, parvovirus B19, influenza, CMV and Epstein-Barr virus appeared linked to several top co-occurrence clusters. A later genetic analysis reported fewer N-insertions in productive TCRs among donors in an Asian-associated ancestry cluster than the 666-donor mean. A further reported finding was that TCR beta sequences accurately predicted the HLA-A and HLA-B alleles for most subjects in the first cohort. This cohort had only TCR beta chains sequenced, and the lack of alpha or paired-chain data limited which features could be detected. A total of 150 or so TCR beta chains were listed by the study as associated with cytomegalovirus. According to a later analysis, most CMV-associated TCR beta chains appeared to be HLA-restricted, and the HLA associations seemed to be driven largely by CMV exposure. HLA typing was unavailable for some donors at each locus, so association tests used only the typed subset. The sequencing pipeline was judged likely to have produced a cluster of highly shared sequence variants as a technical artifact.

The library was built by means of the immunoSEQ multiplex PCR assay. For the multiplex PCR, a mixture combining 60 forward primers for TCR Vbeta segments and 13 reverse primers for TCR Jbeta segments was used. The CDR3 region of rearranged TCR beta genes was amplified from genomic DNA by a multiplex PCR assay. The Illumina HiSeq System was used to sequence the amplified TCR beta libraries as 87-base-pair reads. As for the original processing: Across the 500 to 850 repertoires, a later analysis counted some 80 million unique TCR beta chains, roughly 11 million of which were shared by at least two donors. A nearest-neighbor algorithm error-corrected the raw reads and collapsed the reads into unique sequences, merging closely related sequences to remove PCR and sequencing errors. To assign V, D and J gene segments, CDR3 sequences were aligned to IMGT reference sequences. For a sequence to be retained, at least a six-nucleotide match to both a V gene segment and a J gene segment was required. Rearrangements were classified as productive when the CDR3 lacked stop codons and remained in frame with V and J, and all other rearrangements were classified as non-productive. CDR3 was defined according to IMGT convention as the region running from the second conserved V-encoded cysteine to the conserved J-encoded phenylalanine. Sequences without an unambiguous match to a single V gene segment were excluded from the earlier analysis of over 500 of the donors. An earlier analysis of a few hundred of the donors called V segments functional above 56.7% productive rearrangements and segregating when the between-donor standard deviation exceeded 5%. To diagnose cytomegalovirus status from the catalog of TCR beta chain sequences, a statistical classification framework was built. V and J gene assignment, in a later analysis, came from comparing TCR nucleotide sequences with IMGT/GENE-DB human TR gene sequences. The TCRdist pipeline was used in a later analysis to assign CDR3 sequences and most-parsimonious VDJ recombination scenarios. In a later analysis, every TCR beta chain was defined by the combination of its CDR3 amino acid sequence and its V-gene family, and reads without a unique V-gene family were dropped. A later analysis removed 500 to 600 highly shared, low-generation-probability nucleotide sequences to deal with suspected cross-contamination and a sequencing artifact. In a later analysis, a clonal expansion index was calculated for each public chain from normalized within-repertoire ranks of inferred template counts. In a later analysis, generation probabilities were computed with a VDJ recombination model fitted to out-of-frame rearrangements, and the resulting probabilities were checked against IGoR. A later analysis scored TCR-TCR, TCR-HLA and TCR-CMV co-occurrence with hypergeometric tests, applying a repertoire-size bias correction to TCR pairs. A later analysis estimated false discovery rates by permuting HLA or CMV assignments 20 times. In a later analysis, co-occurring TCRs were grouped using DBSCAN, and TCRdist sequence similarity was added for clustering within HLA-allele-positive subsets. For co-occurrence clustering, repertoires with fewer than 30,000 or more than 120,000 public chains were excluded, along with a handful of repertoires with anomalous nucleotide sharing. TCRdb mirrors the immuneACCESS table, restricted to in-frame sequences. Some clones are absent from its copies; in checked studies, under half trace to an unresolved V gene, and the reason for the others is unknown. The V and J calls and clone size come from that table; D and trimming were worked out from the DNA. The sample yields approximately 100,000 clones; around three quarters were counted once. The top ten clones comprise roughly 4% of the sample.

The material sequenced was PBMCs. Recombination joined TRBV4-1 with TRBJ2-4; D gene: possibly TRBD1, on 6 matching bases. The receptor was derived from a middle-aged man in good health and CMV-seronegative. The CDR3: CASSQDGRQVKNIQYF. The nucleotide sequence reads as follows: TGCGCCAGCAGCCAAGATGGGAGACAGGTAAAAAACATTCAGTACTTC.